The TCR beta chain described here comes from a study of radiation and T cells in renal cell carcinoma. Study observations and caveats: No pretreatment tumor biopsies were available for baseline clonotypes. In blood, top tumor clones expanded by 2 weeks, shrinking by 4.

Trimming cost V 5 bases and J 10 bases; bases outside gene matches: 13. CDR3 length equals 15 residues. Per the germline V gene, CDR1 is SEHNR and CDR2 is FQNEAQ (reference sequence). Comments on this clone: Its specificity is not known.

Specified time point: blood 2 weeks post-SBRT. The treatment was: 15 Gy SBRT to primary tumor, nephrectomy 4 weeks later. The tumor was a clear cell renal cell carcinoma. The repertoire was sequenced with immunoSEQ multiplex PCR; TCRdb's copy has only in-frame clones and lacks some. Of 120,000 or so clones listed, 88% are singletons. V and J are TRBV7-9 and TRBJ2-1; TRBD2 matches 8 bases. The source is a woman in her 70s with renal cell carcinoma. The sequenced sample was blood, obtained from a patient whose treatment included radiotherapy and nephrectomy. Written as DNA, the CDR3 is TGTGCCAGCAGCCCCCCGGGACTAGGTACTTCAGAGCAGTTCTTC. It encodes CASSPPGLGTSEQFF.